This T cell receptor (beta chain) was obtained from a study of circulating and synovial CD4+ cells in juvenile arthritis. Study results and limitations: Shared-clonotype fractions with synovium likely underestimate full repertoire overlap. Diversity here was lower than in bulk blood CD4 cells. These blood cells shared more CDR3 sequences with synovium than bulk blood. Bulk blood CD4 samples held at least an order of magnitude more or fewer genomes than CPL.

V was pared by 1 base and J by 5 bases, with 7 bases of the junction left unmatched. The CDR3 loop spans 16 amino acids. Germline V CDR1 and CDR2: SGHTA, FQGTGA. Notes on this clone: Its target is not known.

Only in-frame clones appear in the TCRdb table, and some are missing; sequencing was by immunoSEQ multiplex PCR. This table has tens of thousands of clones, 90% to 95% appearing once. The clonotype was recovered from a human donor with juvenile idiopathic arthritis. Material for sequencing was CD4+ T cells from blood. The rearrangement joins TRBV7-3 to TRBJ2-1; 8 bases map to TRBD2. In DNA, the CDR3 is TGTGCCAGCAGCTTAATTAACGGGGGGGTAGACAATGAGCAGTTCTTC. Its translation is CASSLINGGVDNEQFF.